This T cell receptor (beta chain) was identified in a study of beta chain features in type 1 diabetes (dated by TCRdb to 2017 to 2018). Regarding the study in general: Mean age, gender distribution, total cell number and subset yield were not different between patients and healthy donors. Naive and central memory subsets were obtained from all 30 or so donors, but regulatory and stem cell-like memory subsets were isolated from only 8 patients and roughly eight healthy donors. In the study, recently diagnosed type 1 diabetes patients and matched healthy donors were compared on the TCRB repertoires of their sorted circulating CD4+ T cell subsets. A total of roughly 99,000,000 sorted cells were examined across all samples, and the number of cells per subset was strongly correlated with RNA yield. What the study reported, not specific to this receptor: PCR may preferentially amplify shorter templates, but because patient and control samples were amplified and corrected together, any resulting skew would affect both groups equally. Because cDNA was sequenced instead of genomic DNA, activated cells with high expression could be over-represented, although the groups did not differ in activation or CD3 levels. Because the HLA sub-analyses included only small numbers of individuals, any influence of HLA type on TCRB rearrangement was left unresolved. Naive, central memory and regulatory TCRB repertoires appeared to be more alike among patients than among healthy donors. In all four CD4+ subsets, TCRB CDR3 length was moderately but significantly shorter in type 1 diabetes patients. Fewer insertions and more nucleotide deletions at VDJ recombination sites were observed in patients with type 1 diabetes, implying thymic rearrangement abnormalities.

A single peripheral blood draw of about 116 mL on average was collected from each donor into heparinised tubes. Naive, central memory, regulatory and stem cell-like memory CD4+ T cells were sorted on a BD FACSAria II using a panel including CD45RO, CCR7, CD25, CD127, CD95 and CD27. Purity was above 98% for every sorted population. Right away, PBMCs were isolated by Lymphoprep density gradient centrifugation and were stained directly, with no culture step. So that batch effects would be minimized, each experiment stained and sorted samples in pairs, pairing one healthy donor with one patient. All of the isolated RNA was reverse transcribed with the High Capacity cDNA Reverse Transcription Kit, so expressed TCRB transcripts were sequenced. Deep immunoSEQ sequencing was performed on naive, central memory and regulatory T cell samples, with an average of around 3.5 million total reads per sample. Sorted cells were lysed in RLT buffer and RNA was extracted with DNase-treated RNeasy Micro or Mini kits, depending on cell number. Each cell subset was processed on its own to prevent cross-contamination, while patient and healthy donor samples were processed together. The immunoSEQ multiplex PCR was used to amplify TCRB sequences from cDNA, yielding 87-bp fragments that span the CDR3 region. Amplicons were sequenced on the Illumina HiSeq platform. Regarding the original processing steps: PCR bias was corrected computationally using synthetic template baselines, and reads within Hamming distance 2 were collapsed, with unmergeable singletons discarded. By aligning reads against IMGT, V, D and J genes, CDR3 length, and insertions or deletions at six rearrangement sites were assigned. Clonotype counts were normalized to sorted cell number within each subset before computing true diversity and Gini coefficients with the tcR R package. Repertoire sharing was quantified using the overlap coefficient calculated on TCRB nucleotide sequences. Held by TCRdb, this immuneACCESS table contains in-frame sequences only and omits some clones. Under half of the omission traces to an unresolved V gene where checked; the cause of the rest is unknown. V, J and clone size reflect that table, while D and trimming were determined from the DNA. This sample comprises tens of thousands of clones, about 47% of them detected only once. The ten largest clones take up roughly 2.5% of the sample.

This clone was seen only once. Which antigen it targets is not known. No per-base quality is available; no much larger clone lies one base away. The CDR3, cysteine through phenylalanine, is 15 amino acids long. CDR3 DNA is the only sequence kept; it has 45 bases, read in frame from the first base. CDR1 and CDR2 are drawn from the germline V gene: SGDLS, YYNGEE. The junction shows trimming of 3 bases on V and 0 bases on J, plus 10 bases between the germline ends. The specimen was Tregs from blood. The sample's cell subset or site, from its label and the paper: regulatory CD4+ T cells. The sequence links TRBV9 to TRBJ1-5, with the D gene not confidently named. The clonotype comes from a woman aged 40 to 50 with type 1 diabetes. The sequenced DNA: TGTGCCAGCAGCGCGACAAGCAATAGCAATCAGCCCCAGCATTTT. It translates to CASSATSNSNQPQHF.